This T cell receptor beta chain was observed in a study of metastatic and nonmetastatic thyroid tumors. Study in general: Repertoires were compared across blood and tumor or nodule tissue from malignant and benign thyroid patients.

Whole-study findings and limits: Significantly higher TCR beta diversity was reportedly seen in malignant thyroid tumors than benign nodules, in blood and tumor.

Among the patients, none had received any treatment before thyroid surgery. The CDR3 runs 16 residues. Germline CDR1 reads SGDLS; CDR2 reads YYNGEE. V was cut by 3 bases and J by 0 bases, with 16 bases left in between. MiXCR reprocessed the PCR reads for TCRdb. The sample records 53,000 or so clones, more than 20% being singletons. In its sample, this clone was seen many times. Its antigen is unidentified. The sample holds other DNA sequences that translate to the same CDR3. The TCR sequence derives from a female donor with papillary thyroid cancer or a benign thyroid nodule (not recorded which). Some clones in this sample may be carry-over from other donors' samples. The V call is TRBV9, the J call TRBJ2-7, with a possible D match to TRBD1 (6 bases). Sequenced sample: blood. The CDR3, as DNA: TGTGCCAGCAGCGAAAGGGGGTCCGTCAACTCCTACGAGCAGTACTTC. The encoded protein is CASSERGSVNSYEQYF.